This T cell receptor beta chain was documented in a study of T cell responses to AZD1222 COVID-19 vaccine. From germline, CDR1 is MNHEY and CDR2 SMNVEV (reference sequence). V was clipped by 0 bases and J by 4 bases, with 16 bases between them. This CDR3 has 17 amino acids. Sequenced by immunoSEQ multiplex PCR; TCRdb stores in-frame clones only, minus some. Here the sample spans about 110,000 clones, roughly 90% being singletons. The receptor was isolated from an adult in good health. The V and J genes are TRBV27 and TRBJ1-5; unclear D gene. The sample here was peripheral blood, taken on day 0 of AZD1222 vaccination. The CDR3 sequence is CASSLSPIRRLNQPQHF. The DNA of the CDR3 is TGTGCCAGCAGTTTATCGCCAATAAGGAGGCTAAATCAGCCCCAGCATTTT.